A single sample gave rise to the 25 T cell receptor beta chains below, sequenced in a study of CD8+ T cells in alopecia areata. Treatment specified: oral pan-JAK inhibitor, 5-10 mg twice daily. The authors extracted RNA and reverse transcribed it into cDNA as the sequencing template. Libraries were prepared by immunoSEQ multiplex PCR; TCRdb keeps only in-frame clonotypes and omits some of them. The top ten hold 13% of the sample, which has 130,000 or so clones, approximately 90% seen once. The source was CD8+ T cells sorted from blood, collected at week 4, from a patient treated with tofacitinib. The receptors stem from a human donor with alopecia areata.

The rearrangement uses TRBV4-1 and TRBJ2-7; TRBD2 aligns across 10 bases. Trimming took 4 bases from V and 3 from J; bases not matched to a gene: 6. Germline V gives CDR1 MGHRA, CDR2 YSYEKL. The CDR3 covers 15 residues. CDR3 nucleotide sequence: TGCGCCAGCAGCCTGGAACTAGCGGGAATCTACGAGCAGTACTTC. As protein: CASSLELAGIYEQYF.

This sequence joins TRBV29-1 and TRBJ2-7, with D perhaps being TRBD1 or TRBD2 (6 bases each). The CDR3 spans 14 residues. Between the trimmed V and J ends, which lost 0 bases and 6 bases, there was a span of 15 bases. CDR1 and CDR2 from the germline V gene are SQVTM and ANQGSEA. The CDR3 sequence is CSVEERGTGREQYF. CDR3 coding DNA: TGCAGCGTTGAAGAAAGGGGGACTGGGCGCGAGCAGTACTTC.

This chain joins TRBV30 and TRBJ2-1; possible D gene TRBD1, 5 bases. Germline CDR1 GTSNPN, CDR2 SVGIG (reference sequence). This CDR3 is built from 10 residues. Trimming cost V 8 bases and J 8 bases, with 10 bases left between them. The CDR3: CALSRDEQFF. The CDR3 DNA is TGTGCCCTATCCAGGGATGAGCAGTTCTTC.

V is TRBV5-1 and J is TRBJ2-1; D possibly corresponds to TRBD1 (6 bases). There are 15 residues in the CDR3. Deletions cut 0 bases from V and 3 bases from J, with 10 bases between. Germline lookup yields CDR1 SGHRS and CDR2 YFSETQ. CDR3 sequence (DNA): TGCGCCAGCAGCTTGGACAGGGAGTGCTACAATGAGCAGTTCTTC. It specifies CASSLDRECYNEQFF.

This rearrangement joins TRBV27 to TRBJ1-5, with 8 bases matching TRBD1. Germline V gives CDR1 MNHEY, CDR2 SMNVEV (reference sequence). This CDR3 contains 19 residues. V gave up 6 bases and J gave up 2 bases; unmatched junction bases: 18. The DNA of the CDR3 is TGTGCCAGCAGGGGTTACAGGGGGTCTGATTTTTCGGGCAATCAGCCCCAGCATTTT. The encoded protein is CASRGYRGSDFSGNQPQHF.

This clone has more than one count but fewer than ten. This specimen includes other DNA sequences encoding the same CDR3. This chain links TRBV2 with TRBJ2-4; perhaps TRBD1 as D (6 bases). Germline values: CDR1 SNHLY, CDR2 FYNNEI. The CDR3 is 14 residues long. Deletions cut 3 bases from V and 0 bases from J, with 6 bases between. The CDR3 bases are TGTGCCAGCAGTGACAGGGGAGCCAAAAACATTCAGTACTTC. It encodes CASSDRGAKNIQYF. The full variable domain, rest sourced from reference TRBV2 and TRBJ2-4, is EPEVTQTPSHQVTQMGQEVILRCVPISNHLYFYWYRQILGQKVEFLVSFYNNEISEKSEIFDDQFSVERPDGSNFTLKIRSTKLEDSAMYFCASSDRGAKNIQYFGAGTRLSVL.

V is TRBV30 and J is TRBJ2-2; 8 bases fit TRBD1. CDR3 length: 14 amino acids. V lost 0 bases to trimming and J lost 8 bases; unmatched junction nucleotides: 5. The germline gives CDR1 GTSNPN, CDR2 SVGIG (reference sequence). The CDR3 coding sequence is TGTGCCTGGAGTGTATGGCAGGGGGCAGGGGAGCTGTTTTTT. This codes for CAWSVWQGAGELFF.

The gene calls are TRBV28 and TRBJ1-3; no clear D. Trimming left V 3 bases short and J 3 bases short, with 9 bases between. CDR1 is MDHEN, CDR2 SYDVKM, per germline. The CDR3 spans 14 residues. This chain's CDR3 is CASSFRAYGNTIYF. As DNA, the CDR3 is TGTGCCAGCAGTTTCAGAGCTTATGGAAACACCATATATTTT.

The gene calls are TRBV4-1 and TRBJ2-2, with no clear D. The V gene's germline CDR1 is MGHRA and CDR2 YSYEKL. The CDR3 is made up of 14 amino acids. V shed 0 bases and J shed 9 bases, with 11 bases lying between them. In DNA, the CDR3 is TGCGCCAGCAGCCAAGAAAACGTCCGATGGGAGCTGTTTTTT. This codes for CASSQENVRWELFF.

The chain combines TRBV7-9 with TRBJ2-2; TRBD1 matches 8 bases. The CDR3 contains 16 residues. Germline V gene sequence: CDR1 SEHNR, CDR2 FQNEAQ (reference sequence). V lost 5 bases to trimming and J lost 6 bases; unmatched junction nucleotides: 11. CDR3 loop: CASSRALQGAAGELFF. The CDR3, as DNA: TGTGCCAGCAGCCGAGCCCTTCAGGGGGCGGCCGGGGAGCTGTTTTTT.

The chain has TRBV25-1 and TRBJ2-1; TRBD2 agrees at 7 bases. The CDR3 loop spans 14 amino acids. Germline CDR1 and CDR2: MGHDK and SYGVNS. V shed 1 base and J 10 bases; nucleotides not matched to a gene: 7. CDR3 amino acids: CASSEWGGEKEQFF. In nucleotides, the CDR3 is TGTGCCAGCAGTGAATGGGGGGGAGAGAAAGAGCAGTTCTTC.

J is TRBJ2-1 and V is TRBV10-2; 7 bases are a match to TRBD2. The CDR3 is 14 residues long. V was pared by 10 bases and J by 0 bases, with 6 bases of the junction left unmatched. Germline V gene lookup returns CDR1 WSHSY and CDR2 SAAADI. This chain's CDR3 is CATGGVDSYNEQFF. The CDR3 nucleotides read TGCGCCACGGGGGGAGTGGACTCCTACAATGAGCAGTTCTTC.

This chain connects TRBV7-9 to TRBJ2-1; TRBD2 agrees at 8 bases. Trimming at V came to 4 bases and at J to 3 bases, leaving 5 bases not matched to a gene. The CDR3 has 15 amino acids. Germline lookup yields CDR1 SEHNR and CDR2 FQNEAQ (reference sequence). CDR3 in amino acids: CASSSREEVYNEQFF. The CDR3 region has the DNA TGTGCCAGCAGCTCGCGGGAGGAGGTCTACAATGAGCAGTTCTTC.

The V gene is TRBV18, the J gene TRBJ2-1; 10 nucleotides line up with TRBD2. Germline V lookup: CDR1 KGHSH, CDR2 LQKENI. The CDR3 extends over 16 amino acids. V shed 6 bases, J shed 4 bases, and the junction held 9 bases outside the gene matches. The CDR3 sequence is CASSLWTSGDYNEQFF. The CDR3 region has the DNA TGTGCCAGCTCCCTGTGGACTAGCGGAGATTACAATGAGCAGTTCTTC.

The gene calls are TRBV2 and TRBJ2-3; no clear D. Germline values: CDR1 SNHLY, CDR2 FYNNEI. Trimming took 7 bases from V and 8 from J, leaving 7 bases between them. CDR3 length equals 10 residues. The CDR3: CASTDGTQYF. CDR3 DNA: TGTGCCAGCACGGATGGTACGCAGTATTTT.

The V call is TRBV7-3, the J call TRBJ2-1; 8 positions match TRBD2. The V gene end was trimmed by 2 bases and the J gene end by 3 bases; junction bases not matched to a gene: 3. The CDR3 totals 15 residues. Looked up from germline, CDR1 is SGHTA and CDR2 is FQGTGA. CDR3 DNA: TGTGCCAGCAGCTTACTAAGCGGGGGCTACAATGAGCAGTTCTTC. Protein product: CASSLLSGGYNEQFF.

The chain couples TRBV4-2 to TRBJ2-7; 8 bases are shared with TRBD1. V lost 4 bases, J lost 5 bases, and 7 bases stayed unmatched. The CDR3 contains 14 residues. Germline CDR1 reads LGHNA; CDR2 reads YNFKEQ. The CDR3 nucleotides read TGTGCCAGCAGCCCCGGACAGGGTGACAACGAGCAGTACTTC. It yields the protein CASSPGQGDNEQYF.

The chain uses TRBV29-1 and TRBJ2-2; tentatively, D is TRBD1 or TRBD2 (5 bases each). The V gene's germline CDR1 is SQVTM and CDR2 ANQGSEA. The CDR3 sequence is 12 residues long. V gave up 5 bases and J gave up 8 bases, with 12 bases separating them. CDR3 nucleotides: TGCAGCGTTCGGGACGTTTCTGGGGAGCTGTTTTTT. It codes for CSVRDVSGELFF.

CDR3 nucleotides: TGTGCCAGCAGCTTAGGGGTAGCGGGGCGACAAGAGACCCAGTACTTC. This sequence encodes CASSLGVAGRQETQYF. The chain carries TRBV7-3 and TRBJ2-5; TRBD2 agrees at 8 bases. The germline V gene encodes CDR1 SGHTA and CDR2 FQGTGA. Germline trimming cut 2 bases from V and 2 bases from J; bases unmatched to any gene: 7. This CDR3 is built from 16 residues.

The rearrangement joins TRBV18 to TRBJ2-7; possibly TRBD2 for D (6 bases). Trimming took off 2 bases at V and 2 bases at J, with 13 bases between the two ends. Germline V gene lookup returns CDR1 KGHSH and CDR2 LQKENI. The CDR3 length is 15 residues. CDR3 residues: CASSPGTGVPYEQYF. As DNA, the CDR3 is TGTGCCAGCTCACCAGGGACGGGGGTACCCTACGAGCAGTACTTC.

The rearrangement joins TRBV30 to TRBJ1-2, with D possibly being TRBD1 (5 bases). The CDR3 runs 13 residues. Germline loops: CDR1 GTSNPN, CDR2 SVGIG (reference sequence). V lost 6 bases, J lost 7 bases, and 18 bases lay in between. The CDR3 DNA follows: TGTGCCTGTTGGGGCGCAGGGCGTGTTGGCTACACCTTC. This sequence encodes CACWGAGRVGYTF.

The V gene is TRBV30, the J gene TRBJ2-1, with 8 bases fitting TRBD1. The germline V gene has CDR1 GTSNPN and CDR2 SVGIG (reference sequence). V was clipped by 4 bases and J by 4 bases; unmatched bases: 3. The CDR3 runs 13 residues. The CDR3 nucleotides read TGTGCCTGGATACGGACAGGGTACAATGAGCAGTTCTTC. Protein: CAWIRTGYNEQFF. The variable domain in full, with the rest retrieved from reference TRBV30 and TRBJ2-1, is SQTIHQWPATLVQPVGSPLSLECTVEGTSNPNLYWYRQAAGRGLQLLFYSVGIGQISSEVPQNLSASRPQDRQFILSSKKLLLSDSGFYLCAWIRTGYNEQFFGPGTRLTVL.

This clone has only a few counts. The chain recombines TRBV30 with TRBJ2-1, with 9 bases identical to TRBD2. The CDR3 extends over 13 amino acids. Per the germline V gene, CDR1 is GTSNPN and CDR2 is SVGIG (reference sequence). V lost 0 bases to trimming and J lost 10 bases; unmatched junction nucleotides: 4. Here the CDR3 reads CAWSVQLAGEQFF. CDR3 nucleotide sequence: TGTGCCTGGAGTGTACAACTAGCGGGCGAGCAGTTCTTC.

The chain joins TRBV19 to TRBJ2-2; a weak D match, TRBD2 (6 bases). V lost 1 base and J 5 bases, leaving 17 bases between the germline ends. The CDR3 consists of 17 residues. Germline V gives CDR1 LNHDA, CDR2 SQIVND (reference sequence). The CDR3 DNA reads TGTGCCAGTAGTATAGTAGGGCCAAAGGAGGGGACCGGGGAGCTGTTTTTT. It codes for CASSIVGPKEGTGELFF.

This clone has just a few counts. This chain links TRBV29-1 with TRBJ2-3; weak D call: TRBD1 (5 bases). V lost 4 bases to trimming and J lost 10 bases, with 12 bases between them. Germline V lookup: CDR1 SQVTM, CDR2 ANQGSEA. The CDR3 spans 11 residues. CDR3 amino acids: CSVVIQGAQYF. As DNA, the CDR3 is TGCAGCGTTGTAATCCAGGGTGCGCAGTATTTT.